Following are 9 T cell receptor beta chains from one sample sequenced in a study of cytomegalovirus exposure and HLA in healthy donors. Both 60 Vbeta primers and 13 Jbeta primers went into the PCR. Profiling relied on immunoSEQ multiplex PCR, and the TCRdb table lists in-frame clones only, not all of them. The sample consists of under 150,000 clones, roughly 82% of them appearing once. Sequences were obtained from PBMCs. The origin of the receptors is a boy between 10 and 17 years old in good health and CMV-seronegative.

Here the CDR3 DNA reads TGTGCCAGCAGATCACAGGGATCAGGAAACACCATATATTTT. Its protein product is CASRSQGSGNTIYF. The chain has TRBV11-3 and TRBJ1-3, with D perhaps matching TRBD1 (6 bases). CDR3 length equals 14 residues. Germline CDR1 reads SGHNT; CDR2 reads YENEEA. Between the trimmed V and J ends, which lost 6 bases and 4 bases, there was a span of 13 bases.

V and J are TRBV4-1 and TRBJ2-3; 10 bases line up with TRBD2. Germline V gene data show CDR1 as MGHRA and CDR2 as YSYEKL. V gave up 4 bases and J gave up 2 bases; unmatched junction bases: 15. The CDR3 contains 19 residues. The CDR3 is CASSPYSPSGSLNTDTQYF. CDR3 nucleotides: TGCGCCAGCAGCCCCTACTCGCCTAGCGGGAGTCTGAACACAGATACGCAGTATTTT.

V usage is TRBV7-8 and J usage is TRBJ1-1, with 9 bases aligning to TRBD1. Germline loops: CDR1 SGHVS, CDR2 FQNEAQ. This CDR3 spans 17 amino acids. V dropped 5 bases and J dropped 5; count of bases not matched to a gene: 15. In DNA, the CDR3 is TGTGCCAGCAGCCTCCATACTTCCGGGACAGGGAGGACTGAAGCTTTCTTT. This gives the protein CASSLHTSGTGRTEAFF.

V gene TRBV27 combines with J gene TRBJ1-5; no definite D call. V was clipped by 5 bases and J by 0 bases, with 5 bases between them. The length of the CDR3 is 13 residues. Germline values: CDR1 MNHEY, CDR2 SMNVEV (reference sequence). The CDR3 nucleotides are TGTGCCAGCAGTCCAGGTAGCAATCAGCCCCAGCATTTT. This gives the protein CASSPGSNQPQHF.

This chain joins TRBV7-2 and TRBJ2-3; D gene ambiguous. Trimming removed 0 bases from V and 4 bases from J, with 8 bases in between. The CDR3 covers 14 residues. The V gene's germline CDR1 is SGHTA and CDR2 FQGNSA. In nucleotides, the CDR3 is TGTGCCAGCAGCTTAGCTTCATTTCCAGATACGCAGTATTTT. Protein sequence: CASSLASFPDTQYF.

V is TRBV27 and J is TRBJ1-2; D is undetermined. The CDR3 is 13 residues long. The V and J ends lost 6 bases and 2 bases respectively, with 10 bases between them. Germline V gives CDR1 MNHEY, CDR2 SMNVEV (reference sequence). The CDR3 region is CASSATPNYGYTF. The CDR3 coding sequence is TGTGCCAGCAGCGCCACACCGAACTATGGCTACACCTTC.

The chain recombines TRBV5-1 with TRBJ2-1; D perhaps matches TRBD2 (6 bases). CDR1 is SGHRS, CDR2 YFSETQ, per germline. CDR3 length: 17 residues. V was shortened by 0 bases and J by 0 bases, with 13 bases between the two germline ends. The CDR3 protein is CASSLGFGGSSYNEQFF. The CDR3 DNA follows: TGCGCCAGCAGCTTGGGGTTTGGGGGGAGCTCCTACAATGAGCAGTTCTTC.

This chain links TRBV29-1 with TRBJ1-2; 12 nucleotides agree with TRBD1. The V gene's germline CDR1 is SQVTM and CDR2 ANQGSEA. The V and J ends lost 4 bases and 3 bases, in that order; junction bases with no gene match: 6. This CDR3 has 15 residues. CDR3: CSVGTGQGADYGYTF. The DNA of the CDR3 is TGCAGCGTTGGAACGGGACAGGGGGCCGACTATGGCTACACCTTC.

On this clone itself: The germline gene is not matched at one end of the junction; a read error may be the cause. CDR3 residues: CASSEGGTQLF. DNA of the CDR3: TGTGCCAGCAGTGAAGGCGGGACCCAGCTCTTC. The V call is TRBV25-1, the J call TRBJ2-1, with a tentative D call TRBD2 (6 bases). The CDR3 is made up of 11 amino acids. The germline CDR1 and CDR2 sequences are MGHDK and SYGVNS.